These 26 T cell receptor beta chains were all obtained from the same sample, sequenced in a study of cytotoxic CD8 clonotypes in ibrutinib-treated CLL. The table came from immunoSEQ multiplex PCR; TCRdb's copy has only in-frame clones and leaves some out. The data hold around 70,000 clones, with over 75% observed a single time. Material: PBMCs, obtained at disease progression, from a patient treated with ibrutinib. These receptors came from a human donor with chronic lymphocytic leukemia.

The genes are TRBV2 and TRBJ2-7; D gene unclear. The CDR3 length is 12 residues. Trimming stripped 7 bases from V and 2 bases from J, with 9 bases between. Germline CDR1 and CDR2: SNHLY and FYNNEI. CDR3 coding DNA: TGTGCCAGCAAAGAGGAAGCCTACGAGCAGTACTTC. Translated, it gives CASKEEAYEQYF. The full variable domain, in which reference TRBV2 and TRBJ2-7 provide the parts outside the CDR3, is EPEVTQTPSHQVTQMGQEVILRCVPISNHLYFYWYRQILGQKVEFLVSFYNNEISEKSEIFDDQFSVERPDGSNFTLKIRSTKLEDSAMYFCASKEEAYEQYFGPGTRLTVT.

The V and J genes are TRBV2 and TRBJ2-2; no reliable D call. The germline gives CDR1 SNHLY, CDR2 FYNNEI. CDR3 length: 15 residues. Deletions cut 6 bases from V and 4 bases from J, with 15 bases between. This CDR3 reads CASSVETRGTGELFF. The CDR3, as DNA: TGTGCCAGCAGCGTCGAAACGCGCGGCACCGGGGAGCTGTTTTTT.

This clone was seen a handful of times. The chain is built from TRBV5-6 and TRBJ1-2; D remains unclear. The V and J ends lost 0 bases and 4 bases respectively, with 7 bases between them. The CDR3 loop spans 13 amino acids. Germline-derived CDR1 and CDR2 are SGHDT and YYEEEE. The CDR3 bases are TGTGCCAGCAGCTTGGGGCCGGCCTATGGCTACACCTTC. Its protein is CASSLGPAYGYTF.

The sample holds a few counts of this clone. This sequence joins TRBV19 and TRBJ2-1; TRBD2 agrees at 9 bases. This CDR3 is built from 15 residues. Germline trimming cut 11 bases from V and 4 bases from J; bases unmatched to any gene: 12. Germline V gene lookup returns CDR1 LNHDA and CDR2 SQIVND (reference sequence). The CDR3 region has the DNA TGTGCCGTTAAGGCGGGAGGGTCTCCTTACAATGAGCAGTTCTTC. Its translation: CAVKAGGSPYNEQFF. The variable domain in full, with the rest retrieved from reference TRBV19 and TRBJ2-1, is DGGITQSPKYLFRKEGQNVTLSCEQNLNHDAMYWYRQDPGQGLRLIYYSQIVNDFQKGDIAEGYSVSREKKESFPLTVTSAQKNPTAFYLCAVKAGGSPYNEQFFGPGTRLTVL.

The chain combines TRBV5-1 with TRBJ2-3, with 8 bases identical to TRBD1. Trimming took 3 bases from V and 0 from J; bases not matched to a gene: 6. CDR3 length: 16 residues. CDR1 and CDR2 (germline): SGHRS, YFSETQ. CDR3 region: CASSYRTGLSTDTQYF. Here the CDR3 DNA reads TGCGCCAGCAGCTACCGGACAGGGTTGAGCACAGATACGCAGTATTTT.

J is TRBJ1-2 and V is TRBV6-5; maybe TRBD1 (6 bases). Trimming left V 6 bases short and J 1 base short, with 15 bases between. The CDR3 runs 15 residues. CDR1 and CDR2 from the germline V gene are MNHEY and SVGAGI. DNA for the CDR3: TGTGCCAGCAGGCGGACAGCAAGTTTTAACTATGGCTACACCTTC. This sequence encodes CASRRTASFNYGYTF.

The chain combines TRBV6-5 with TRBJ1-3; D perhaps matches TRBD1 (6 bases). With 6 bases removed from V and 4 bases from J, the gap between germline ends came to 10 bases. CDR1 and CDR2 (germline): MNHEY, SVGAGI. This CDR3 has 13 amino acids. In nucleotides, the CDR3 is TGTGCCAGCAGAACAGGGTTCGGAAACACCATATATTTT. Its protein is CASRTGFGNTIYF.

The sample holds a few counts of this clone. This chain links TRBV30 with TRBJ2-1, with D perhaps TRBD2 (5 bases). Trimming stripped 3 bases from V and 1 base from J, with 13 bases between. The CDR3 is made up of 15 amino acids. The V gene's germline CDR1 is GTSNPN and CDR2 SVGIG (reference sequence). The CDR3 loop is CAWREPSGSYNEQFF. The CDR3 coding sequence is TGTGCCTGGAGAGAGCCCAGCGGTTCCTACAATGAGCAGTTCTTC.

The V and J genes are TRBV11-2 and TRBJ2-5; D gene ambiguous. Trimming cost V 6 bases and J 2 bases, with 7 bases left between them. This CDR3 is 12 amino acids long. Germline V gene lookup returns CDR1 SGHAT and CDR2 FQNNGV. CDR3 sequence (DNA): TGTGCCAGCAGGAGATTACAAGAGACCCAGTACTTC. Protein: CASRRLQETQYF.

This clone has only one observation. The rearrangement links TRBV2 to TRBJ1-2, with D tentatively TRBD1 (5 bases). V was trimmed by 7 bases and J by 4 bases, leaving 19 bases between them. The CDR3 totals 15 residues. The germline V gene has CDR1 SNHLY and CDR2 FYNNEI. In nucleotides, the CDR3 is TGTGCCAGCATGGAGGGAGGAGGGGAGTTCTATGGCTACACCTTC. This codes for CASMEGGGEFYGYTF.

The rearrangement joins TRBV6-5 to TRBJ2-1; 9 bases line up with TRBD2. Germline V gene data show CDR1 as MNHEY and CDR2 as SVGAGI. V lost 7 bases and J lost 8; bases outside the gene matches: 12. This CDR3 has 15 residues. The CDR3 DNA is TGTGCCAGCACCACCGGGGGCGGGGGGGCCTATGAGCAGTTCTTC. Translating it yields CASTTGGGGAYEQFF.

The chain carries TRBV6-5 and TRBJ1-1; a weak D match, TRBD1 (6 bases). Germline lookup yields CDR1 MNHEY and CDR2 SVGAGI. Deletions cut 7 bases from V and 7 bases from J, with 16 bases between. This CDR3 is 13 amino acids long. The CDR3 spells CASTTQDRVEAFF. The CDR3 bases are TGTGCCAGCACCACACAGGACAGAGTTGAAGCTTTCTTT.

The table lists this clone with a few counts. V and J are TRBV9 and TRBJ1-1; the D is unclear. The CDR3 is 14 amino acids. CDR1 is SGDLS and CDR2 is YYNGEE in the germline V gene. The V gene lost 0 bases and the J gene lost 2 bases, with 8 bases spanning the gap. The CDR3 nucleotides are TGTGCCAGCAGCGTAGATCCCGCAAACACTGAAGCTTTCTTT. It codes for CASSVDPANTEAFF. Full variable domain (outside the CDR3, taken from reference TRBV9 and TRBJ1-1): DSGVTQTPKHLITATGQRVTLRCSPRSGDLSVYWYQQSLDQGLQFLIQYYNGEERAKGNILERFSAQQFPDLHSELNLSSLELGDSALYFCASSVDPANTEAFFGQGTRLTVV.

The chain couples TRBV7-9 to TRBJ1-3; D unresolved. Germline V gene data show CDR1 as SEHNR and CDR2 as FQNEAQ (reference sequence). V lost 8 bases and J lost 3, with 17 bases in between. This CDR3 spans 15 amino acids. CDR3 sequence reads: CASLSPIAIGNTIYF. CDR3 coding DNA: TGTGCCAGCCTGAGCCCAATCGCTATTGGAAACACCATATATTTT.

CDR3 sequence: CASRLTGAADTQYF. The CDR3 DNA reads TGTGCCAGTAGACTGACAGGGGCGGCAGATACGCAGTATTTT. This chain links TRBV19 with TRBJ2-3; 8 bases line up with TRBD1. The CDR3 spans 14 residues. Germline V gene sequence: CDR1 LNHDA, CDR2 SQIVND (reference sequence). J was trimmed by 4 bases and V by 6 bases; bases with no gene match: 6.

The rearrangement uses TRBV5-4 and TRBJ2-1, with 8 bases that match TRBD2. The germline V gene has CDR1 SGHNT and CDR2 YYREEE (reference sequence). The CDR3 length is 13 residues. The trim removed 4 bases at V and 6 bases at J, leaving 3 bases unmatched. CDR3 loop: CASSVGTSNEQFF. CDR3 sequence (DNA): TGTGCCAGCAGCGTCGGGACTAGCAATGAGCAGTTCTTC.

This rearrangement joins TRBV2 to TRBJ1-2, with TRBD1 matching over 9 bases. Germline CDR1 reads SNHLY; CDR2 reads FYNNEI. The CDR3 extends over 13 amino acids. With 5 bases clipped from V and 7 bases from J, the junction kept 5 bases outside the gene matches. The CDR3, as DNA: TGTGCCAGCAGTAAAACAGGGGGCTTTGGCTACACCTTC. Amino acid sequence: CASSKTGGFGYTF. The whole variable domain, remainder taken from reference TRBV2 and TRBJ1-2, is EPEVTQTPSHQVTQMGQEVILRCVPISNHLYFYWYRQILGQKVEFLVSFYNNEISEKSEIFDDQFSVERPDGSNFTLKIRSTKLEDSAMYFCASSKTGGFGYTFGSGTRLTVV.

The chain employs TRBV5-6 and TRBJ1-4; D uncertain. CDR1 is SGHDT, CDR2 YYEEEE, per germline. V was cut by 3 bases and J by 4 bases, with 10 bases left in between. This CDR3 has 14 amino acids. The CDR3 DNA sequence: TGTGCCAGCAGCTGGGGTGTGATTAATGAAAAACTGTTTTTT. Translating it yields CASSWGVINEKLFF.

The rearrangement joins TRBV5-6 to TRBJ1-1; D not resolved. V was shortened by 0 bases and J by 4 bases, with 10 bases between the two germline ends. CDR1 is SGHDT and CDR2 is YYEEEE in the germline V gene. The CDR3 is made up of 14 amino acids. The CDR3 DNA follows: TGTGCCAGCAGCTTGGGAGTAGGCGTCACTGAAGCTTTCTTT. Its translation is CASSLGVGVTEAFF.

CDR3 protein: CASSTMALDTQYF. Written as DNA, the CDR3 is TGTGCCAGCAGTACCATGGCCCTAGATACGCAGTATTTT. The rearrangement links TRBV6-1 to TRBJ2-3; D is unclear. Germline assignment: CDR1 MNHNS and CDR2 SASEGT. The V end was cut by 5 bases, the J end by 5 bases, with 11 bases between. The CDR3 length is 13 residues.

In this sample, this clone turned up once. This sequence joins TRBV7-3 and TRBJ1-5; tentatively, D is TRBD1 (6 bases). Germline CDR1 is SGHTA and CDR2 is FQGTGA. V was pared by 1 base and J by 4 bases, with 11 bases between. The CDR3 sequence is 15 residues long. The CDR3 reads CASSLSGGLNQPQHF. The CDR3, as DNA: TGTGCCAGCAGCTTAAGCGGGGGGCTGAATCAGCCCCAGCATTTT.

This sequence joins TRBV5-1 and TRBJ2-7; TRBD1 or TRBD2 may be the D gene (5 bases each). Trimming pared 1 base from V and 1 base from J, leaving 15 bases between. The CDR3 sequence is 16 residues long. Germline V gives CDR1 SGHRS, CDR2 YFSETQ. This CDR3 reads CASSLTGGVTSYEQYF. The DNA for the CDR3 is TGCGCCAGCAGCTTGACAGGAGGTGTTACGTCCTACGAGCAGTACTTC.

The V gene is TRBV9, the J gene TRBJ2-7; TRBD1 aligns across 10 bases. The CDR3 loop spans 16 amino acids. V dropped 2 bases and J dropped 4; count of bases not matched to a gene: 9. Germline V CDR1 and CDR2: SGDLS, YYNGEE. In nucleotides, the CDR3 is TGTGCCAGCAGCGTCGGACCGGGACAGGGGATTTACGAGCAGTACTTC. Translating it yields CASSVGPGQGIYEQYF.

This clone was detected a few times. The V call is TRBV7-3, the J call TRBJ2-7; TRBD1 is a possible D gene (7 bases). Germline CDR1 is SGHTA and CDR2 is FQGTGA. The CDR3 has 14 amino acids. With 5 bases removed from V and 1 base from J, the gap between germline ends came to 12 bases. The CDR3 spells CASSQTGTSYEQYF. DNA for the CDR3: TGTGCCAGCAGCCAGACAGGGACTTCCTACGAGCAGTACTTC.

This chain links TRBV27 with TRBJ2-7; 7 bases align to TRBD2. From germline, CDR1 is MNHEY and CDR2 SMNVEV (reference sequence). CDR3 length: 15 amino acids. After removal of 5 bases from V and 0 bases from J, the junction contained 7 bases not matched to a gene. The CDR3 DNA is TGTGCCAGCAGTCCATTAGCGGGTTCCTCCTACGAGCAGTACTTC. It translates to CASSPLAGSSYEQYF.

V and J are TRBV28 and TRBJ2-3; D is possibly TRBD1 (6 bases). The CDR3 has 16 amino acids. The V end was cut by 1 base, the J end by 5 bases, with 16 bases between. Germline CDR1 and CDR2: MDHEN and SYDVKM. The CDR3 DNA is TGTGCCAGCAGTTTATTAGTGGGCAGGGGTTTAGATACGCAGTATTTT. Protein: CASSLLVGRGLDTQYF.